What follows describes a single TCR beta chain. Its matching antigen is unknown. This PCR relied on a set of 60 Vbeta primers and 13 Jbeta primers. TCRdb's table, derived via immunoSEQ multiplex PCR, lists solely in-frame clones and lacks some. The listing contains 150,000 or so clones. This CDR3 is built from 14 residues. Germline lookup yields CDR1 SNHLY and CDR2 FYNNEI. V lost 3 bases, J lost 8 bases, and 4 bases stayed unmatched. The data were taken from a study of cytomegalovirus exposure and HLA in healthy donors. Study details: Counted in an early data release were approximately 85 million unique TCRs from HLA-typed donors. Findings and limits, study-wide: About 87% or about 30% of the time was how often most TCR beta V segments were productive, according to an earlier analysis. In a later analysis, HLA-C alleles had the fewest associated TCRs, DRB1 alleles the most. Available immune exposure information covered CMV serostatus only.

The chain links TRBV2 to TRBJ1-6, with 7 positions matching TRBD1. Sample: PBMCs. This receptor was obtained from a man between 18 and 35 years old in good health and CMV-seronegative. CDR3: CASSETGPDSPLHF. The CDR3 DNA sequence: TGTGCCAGCAGTGAGACAGGGCCTGATTCACCCCTCCACTTT.